A selection of T cell receptor beta chains follows, all from one sample in a study of T-cell reconstitution after alpha-beta-depleted transplantation in children. One entry per CDR3 protein results from TCRdb running MiXCR on the PCR reads. The table records about a million distinct CDR3 sequences, around 30% of them present only once. This specimen was PBMCs, mostly from graft donor cells, taken 360 days after TCRalphabeta/CD19-depleted stem cell transplant. The origin of the receptors is a boy in the first two years of life who had a stem cell transplant for SCID, so the T cells may come from the graft donor. CDR3s include the opening cysteine and the closing phenylalanine or tryptophan. The D gene is left open where the match is weak. For some rows the clone size is stated as once, few or many, or as a class when expanded; others skip it.

v_call	clone_size	d_call	j_call	cdr3_aa	cdr3_nt
TRBV11-2	NA	TRBD1	TRBJ1-4	CASSLSLYRGRGEKLFF	TGTGCCAGCAGCCTTAGTCTTTACAGGGGGCGTGGGGAAAAACTGTTTTTT
TRBV24-1	many	TRBD1	TRBJ2-3	CATSDPGQGDVGTQYF	TGTGCCACCAGTGATCCGGGACAGGGGGACGTCGGTACGCAGTATTTT
TRBV2	NA	NA	TRBJ1-2	CASREESSPWYGYTF	TGTGCCAGCAGGGAAGAGTCCTCCCCTTGGTATGGCTACACCTTC
TRBV6-5	few	NA	TRBJ1-1	CASSNQGGEAFF	TGTGCCAGCAGTAACCAGGGAGGTGAAGCTTTCTTT
TRBV5-1	NA	NA	TRBJ2-5	CASSLFLAAETQYF	TGCGCCAGCAGCTTGTTCCTAGCAGCAGAGACCCAGTACTTC
TRBV6-2/TRBV6-3	few	TRBD2	TRBJ2-1	CASSSGLGSSYNEQFF	TGTGCCAGCAGTTCCGGACTAGGGAGCTCCTACAATGAGCAGTTCTTC
TRBV28	few	NA	TRBJ2-3	CASRRGFSTDTQYF	TGTGCCAGCAGGAGGGGGTTTAGCACAGATACGCAGTATTTT
TRBV6-2/TRBV6-3	few	NA	TRBJ2-2	CASSRTERTGELFF	TGTGCCAGCAGTCGGACGGAACGGACCGGGGAGCTGTTTTTT
TRBV4-1	NA	NA	TRBJ2-4	CASRTGPLAKNIQYF	TGCGCCAGCCGAACAGGGCCGCTAGCCAAAAACATTCAGTACTTC
TRBV20-1	few	NA	TRBJ2-5	CSARRTKQETQYF	TGCAGTGCTAGAAGGACCAAGCAAGAGACCCAGTACTTC
TRBV29-1	NA	TRBD2	TRBJ2-3	CSVESGTGTSGGAVTDTQYF	TGCAGCGTTGAGAGCGGGACGGGGACTAGCGGGGGGGCAGTTACAGATACGCAGTATTTT
TRBV5-1	NA	NA	TRBJ2-5	CASSLSGQAGETQYF	TGCGCCAGCAGCTTGTCTGGACAGGCGGGGGAGACCCAGTACTTC
TRBV6-5	NA	NA	TRBJ2-3	CASSYSKGSRGTDTQYF	TGTGCCAGCAGTTACTCGAAGGGGTCCCGGGGCACAGATACGCAGTATTTT
TRBV28	few	TRBD1	TRBJ1-5	CASKTGEILRNQPQHF	TGTGCCAGCAAGACAGGGGAAATTTTAAGGAATCAGCCCCAGCATTTT
TRBV7-2	few	TRBD2	TRBJ2-2	CASSPQSGGSNTGELFF	TGTGCCAGCAGCCCCCAGTCGGGGGGTTCGAACACCGGGGAGCTGTTTTTT
TRBV5-1	NA	NA	TRBJ2-7	CASSLGTAGHYEQYF	TGCGCCAGCAGCTTGGGGACAGCAGGGCATTACGAGCAGTACTTC
TRBV6-1	NA	NA	TRBJ2-2	CASSAWVGGELFF	TGTGCCAGCAGTGCTTGGGTGGGCGGGGAGCTGTTTTTT
TRBV12-3/TRBV12-4	NA	TRBD2	TRBJ2-3	CASSPGTSGGFRDTQYF	TGTGCCAGCAGTCCAGGGACTAGCGGGGGATTTCGAGATACGCAGTATTTT
TRBV18	NA	NA	TRBJ1-1	CASSVKPGPVNTEAFF	TGTGCCAGCTCAGTCAAACCGGGACCGGTGAACACTGAAGCTTTCTTT
TRBV9	few	NA	TRBJ1-4	CASSPRGVANEKLFF	TGTGCCAGCAGCCCACGGGGGGTGGCTAATGAAAAACTGTTTTTT
TRBV12-3/TRBV12-4	few	TRBD1	TRBJ1-1	CASSTRTGNAEAFF	TGTGCCAGCAGTACCCGGACAGGGAACGCTGAAGCTTTCTTT
TRBV2	NA	TRBD2	TRBJ2-5	CASSDGLAGGQETQYF	TGTGCCAGCAGTGATGGCCTAGCGGGGGGCCAAGAGACCCAGTACTTC
TRBV20-1	NA	NA	TRBJ2-1	CSAERGRHNEQFF	TGCAGTGCTGAACGGGGGAGACACAATGAGCAGTTCTTC
TRBV5-6	NA	NA	TRBJ2-5	CASTRGDQETQYF	TGTGCCAGCACCCGGGGAGATCAAGAGACCCAGTACTTC
TRBV20-1	NA	NA	TRBJ2-4	CSARERVAKNIQYF	TGCAGTGCTAGAGAACGGGTAGCCAAAAACATTCAGTACTTC
TRBV27	NA	TRBD2	TRBJ2-3	CASRRHAPTSGGSTDTQYF	TGTGCCAGCAGACGACACGCCCCAACTAGCGGGGGATCCACAGATACGCAGTATTTT
TRBV6-1	many	TRBD1	TRBJ2-7	CASSRDRYSYEQYF	TGTGCCAGCAGCCGGGACAGATATTCCTACGAGCAGTACTTC
TRBV28	NA	NA	TRBJ2-3	CASSPPHSWDTQYF	TGTGCCAGCAGTCCCCCCCACTCCTGGGATACGCAGTATTTT
TRBV12-3/TRBV12-4	NA	NA	TRBJ1-5	CASSPRATNQPQHF	TGTGCCAGCAGTCCCCGGGCTACCAATCAGCCCCAGCATTTT
TRBV5-1	NA	TRBD1	TRBJ2-7	CASSLEPGQASYEQYF	TGCGCCAGCAGCTTGGAACCGGGACAGGCCTCCTACGAGCAGTACTTC
TRBV2	NA	NA	TRBJ2-1	CASSGETALPGEQFF	TGTGCCAGCAGTGGCGAGACGGCCCTACCTGGTGAGCAGTTCTTC
TRBV27	NA	NA	TRBJ2-6	CASNTFSGANVLTF	TGTGCCAGCAACACCTTCTCTGGGGCCAACGTCCTGACTTTC
TRBV5-5	NA	NA	TRBJ2-5	CASSLKSETQYF	TGTGCCAGCAGCCTCAAGTCTGAGACCCAGTACTTC
TRBV3-1	few	NA	TRBJ1-1	CASSPPHALNTEAFF	TGTGCCAGCAGCCCCCCCCATGCGTTGAACACTGAAGCTTTCTTT
TRBV29-1	NA	NA	TRBJ2-7	CSAEGDTAYEQYF	TGCAGCGCCGAAGGGGACACAGCCTACGAGCAGTACTTC
TRBV12-3/TRBV12-4	NA	NA	TRBJ2-2	CAIRGNTGELFF	TGTGCCATTAGGGGGAACACCGGGGAGCTGTTTTTT
TRBV7-2	NA	TRBD2	TRBJ2-5	CASSHQVAGAETQYF	TGTGCCAGCAGCCATCAGGTAGCGGGGGCAGAGACCCAGTACTTC
TRBV19	NA	TRBD1	TRBJ2-1	CASAGTGRNEQFF	TGTGCCAGCGCGGGGACAGGACGAAATGAGCAGTTCTTC
TRBV7-7	NA	NA	TRBJ2-1	CASSWGQFDEQFF	TGTGCCAGCAGCTGGGGACAATTTGATGAGCAGTTCTTC
TRBV15	NA	NA	TRBJ1-5	CATSKQEYQPQHF	TGTGCCACCAGCAAACAGGAGTATCAGCCCCAGCATTTT
TRBV6-1	NA	TRBD2	TRBJ2-2	CASSLDGTTGPAGELFF	TGTGCCAGCAGCTTGGACGGGACTACCGGGCCGGCCGGGGAGCTGTTTTTT
TRBV27	NA	NA	TRBJ2-7	CASSSRRVLHEQYF	TGTGCCAGCAGTTCCCGCAGGGTTCTACACGAGCAGTACTTC
TRBV20-1	NA	NA	TRBJ1-1	CSARSLLLNTEAFF	TGCAGTGCTAGGTCTCTCCTGCTGAACACTGAAGCTTTCTTT
TRBV24-1	NA	NA	TRBJ2-1	CATSDLRERRYNEQFF	TGTGCCACCAGTGATTTAAGAGAGCGGAGATACAATGAGCAGTTCTTC
TRBV5-1	few	NA	TRBJ1-2	CASSVTGTRAFGYGYTF	TGCGCCAGCAGCGTTACCGGGACACGGGCATTCGGCTATGGCTACACCTTC
TRBV3-1	NA	TRBD1	TRBJ2-7	CASSQAPGQTSEQYF	TGTGCCAGCAGCCAGGCTCCGGGACAGACGTCCGAGCAGTACTTC
TRBV6-1	NA	NA	TRBJ2-4	CASSPGFSFRLAKNIQYF	TGTGCCAGCAGTCCCGGGTTTTCATTTAGGCTGGCCAAAAACATTCAGTACTTC
TRBV4-1	NA	NA	TRBJ2-7	CASSQARPGTAFYEQYF	TGCGCCAGCAGCCAAGCCCGACCCGGGACCGCATTCTACGAGCAGTACTTC
TRBV20-1	few	TRBD2	TRBJ2-2	CSAPVRGGNTGELFF	TGCAGTGCCCCAGTCCGGGGGGGGAACACCGGGGAGCTGTTTTTT
TRBV29-1	NA	TRBD1	TRBJ2-7	CSVRSRQGRYEQYF	TGCAGCGTCCGGTCGAGACAGGGCCGGTACGAGCAGTACTTC
TRBV12-3/TRBV12-4	few	NA	TRBJ2-7	CASSRSRDSRSYEQYF	TGTGCCAGCAGTCGTTCGAGAGATTCCAGATCCTACGAGCAGTACTTC
TRBV3-1	many	NA	TRBJ2-7	CASSHPGYEQYF	TGTGCCAGCAGCCACCCTGGATACGAGCAGTACTTC
TRBV5-6	NA	TRBD2	TRBJ2-3	CASSPPLAGVISGTDTQYF	TGTGCCAGCAGCCCGCCCCTAGCGGGGGTGATCTCGGGCACAGATACGCAGTATTTT
TRBV12-3/TRBV12-4	few	NA	TRBJ1-5	CASSPRQNQPQHF	TGTGCCAGCAGTCCCCGACAGAATCAGCCCCAGCATTTT
TRBV7-2	NA	NA	TRBJ1-1	CASSLGGLDAFF	TGTGCCAGCAGCTTAGGGGGGCTTGACGCTTTCTTT
TRBV12-3/TRBV12-4	few	TRBD1	TRBJ2-3	CASSRTGSYDTQYF	TGTGCCAGCAGCCGGACAGGGTCCTACGATACGCAGTATTTT
TRBV5-1	few	NA	TRBJ2-4	CASKGNIQYF	TGCGCCAGCAAGGGGAACATTCAGTACTTC
TRBV3-1	NA	TRBD2	TRBJ2-1	CASSQWGLAGGPNNEQFF	TGTGCCAGCAGCCAATGGGGACTAGCGGGGGGGCCAAATAATGAGCAGTTCTTC
TRBV28	NA	TRBD1	TRBJ2-7	CASRLSQGEQYF	TGTGCCAGCAGACTGTCACAGGGGGAGCAGTACTTC
TRBV3-1	NA	NA	TRBJ2-3	CASSQGLPADTQYF	TGTGCCAGCAGCCAAGGTCTACCCGCAGATACGCAGTATTTT